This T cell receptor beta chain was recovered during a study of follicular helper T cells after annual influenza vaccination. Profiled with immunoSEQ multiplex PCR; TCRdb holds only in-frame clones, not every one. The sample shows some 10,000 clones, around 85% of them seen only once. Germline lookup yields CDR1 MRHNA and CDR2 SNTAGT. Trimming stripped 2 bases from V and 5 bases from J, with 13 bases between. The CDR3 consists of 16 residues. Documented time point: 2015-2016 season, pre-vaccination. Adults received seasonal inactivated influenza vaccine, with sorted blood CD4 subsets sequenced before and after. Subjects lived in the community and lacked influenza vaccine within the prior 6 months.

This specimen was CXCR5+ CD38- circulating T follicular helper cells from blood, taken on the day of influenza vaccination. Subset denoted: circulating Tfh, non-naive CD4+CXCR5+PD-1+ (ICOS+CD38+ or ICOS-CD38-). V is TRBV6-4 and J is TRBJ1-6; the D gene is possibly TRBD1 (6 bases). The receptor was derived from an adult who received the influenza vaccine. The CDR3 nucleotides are TGTGCCAGCAGTGACCCGGGGACAATCCATAATTCACCCCTCCACTTT. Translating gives CASSDPGTIHNSPLHF.